The 30 T cell receptor beta chains in this list originate from one sample, sequenced in a study of siplizumab effects on memory and regulatory T cells. Profiled with immunoSEQ multiplex PCR; TCRdb holds only in-frame clones, not every one. The table lists roughly 100,000 clones, roughly 90% of them singletons, with approximately 1.2% in the top ten. Material for sequencing was CD4+ T cells sorted from blood. The receptors stem from a human donor in good health.

The gene calls are TRBV6-1 and TRBJ1-5; perhaps TRBD1 as D (6 bases). CDR3 length: 15 amino acids. The germline gives CDR1 MNHNS, CDR2 SASEGT. Trimming pared 2 bases from V and 5 bases from J, leaving 13 bases between. The chain's CDR3 is CASSEWLQGHQPQHF. Here the CDR3 DNA reads TGTGCCAGCAGTGAATGGCTACAGGGTCATCAGCCCCAGCATTTT.

The gene calls are TRBV6-6 and TRBJ2-5; 8 nucleotides agree with TRBD2. Germline V gives CDR1 MNHNY, CDR2 SVGAGI (reference sequence). V shed 2 bases and J 5 bases; nucleotides not matched to a gene: 10. The CDR3 has 16 residues. The CDR3 region is CASSYPKAGAGETQYF. The CDR3, as DNA: TGTGCCAGCAGTTACCCCAAAGCGGGAGCGGGTGAGACCCAGTACTTC.

The chain uses TRBV10-2 and TRBJ1-2; D ambiguous. The CDR3 runs to 14 residues. V gave up 4 bases and J gave up 4 bases, with 13 bases separating them. From germline, CDR1 is WSHSY and CDR2 SAAADI. CDR3 nucleotide sequence: TGCGCCAGCAGTGTTTTTCCAGCCGGCTATGGCTACACCTTC. Amino acid sequence: CASSVFPAGYGYTF.

This clone appeared a few times. V and J are TRBV9 and TRBJ2-7, with no clear D. This CDR3 spans 15 amino acids. The germline V gene encodes CDR1 SGDLS and CDR2 YYNGEE. Trimming removed 0 bases at V and 0 bases at J, with 10 bases between. Here the CDR3 DNA reads TGTGCCAGCAGCGTAGATGTCTGGAGCTCCTACGAGCAGTACTTC. Translated, it gives CASSVDVWSSYEQYF.

The chain links TRBV20-1 to TRBJ1-3; D unresolved. The germline V and J ends were trimmed by 0 bases and 8 bases, with 5 bases remaining between them. This CDR3 is built from 11 residues. Looked up from germline, CDR1 is DFQATT and CDR2 is SNEGSKA (reference sequence). CDR3 nucleotide sequence: TGCAGTGCTAGAGAGGTAGACACCATATATTTT. Its translation is CSAREVDTIYF.

The J gene is TRBJ2-5, the V gene TRBV5-1; 11 bases are shared with TRBD1. The CDR3 has 16 residues. CDR1 and CDR2 (germline): SGHRS, YFSETQ. V was pared by 3 bases and J by 4 bases, with 8 bases of the junction left unmatched. As DNA, the CDR3 is TGCGCCAGCAGCTCCGCAGGGACAGGGGGACGAGAGACCCAGTACTTC. This sequence encodes CASSSAGTGGRETQYF.

In its sample, this clone was seen once. CDR3 amino acids: CASSRREEGAEQYF. In DNA, the CDR3 is TGCGCCAGCAGCAGGCGGGAGGAAGGAGCTGAGCAGTACTTC. V gene TRBV5-1 combines with J gene TRBJ2-7; 8 bases fit TRBD2. The CDR3 length is 14 residues. Trimming at V came to 4 bases and at J to 7 bases, leaving 10 bases not matched to a gene. Germline V CDR1 and CDR2: SGHRS, YFSETQ.

This clone was picked up a small number of times. This chain connects TRBV7-3 to TRBJ2-7; 8 bases agree with TRBD1. The junction had 14 bases not matched to a gene; V was cut back by 8 bases and J by 2 bases. CDR1 and CDR2 (germline): SGHTA, FQGTGA. The CDR3 runs to 16 residues. Here the CDR3 DNA reads TGTGCCAGCGAGTCCCGGGACAGGTGTGGAGCCTACGAGCAGTACTTC. Translating gives CASESRDRCGAYEQYF.

V gene TRBV27 combines with J gene TRBJ2-7; the match to TRBD1 covers 8 bases. Germline V CDR1 and CDR2: MNHEY, SMNVEV (reference sequence). The CDR3 is 16 residues long. The junction had 6 bases not matched to a gene; V was cut back by 1 base and J by 1 base. In nucleotides, the CDR3 is TGTGCCAGCAGTTTATACGGGACAGGCAATTCCTACGAGCAGTACTTC. This encodes CASSLYGTGNSYEQYF.

The CDR3 region has the DNA TGTGCCAGCAGCTTTCCCCTCCGGGTCGCGCACATTCAGTACTTC. It codes for CASSFPLRVAHIQYF. The chain couples TRBV7-9 to TRBJ2-4, with D unresolved. V was cut by 3 bases and J by 8 bases, with 17 bases left in between. The CDR3 sequence is 15 residues long. Germline V gene data show CDR1 as SEHNR and CDR2 as FQNEAQ (reference sequence).

This sequence joins TRBV7-3 and TRBJ2-7; the match to TRBD2 covers 7 bases. The CDR3 sequence is 15 residues long. From germline, CDR1 is SGHTA and CDR2 FQGTGA. Trimming at V came to 2 bases and at J to 5 bases, leaving 9 bases not matched to a gene. CDR3 DNA sequence: TGTGCCAGCAGCTTAGCGGGAGCCGGTCTACACGAGCAGTACTTC. It is translated as CASSLAGAGLHEQYF.

The chain combines TRBV14 with TRBJ1-3, with a possible D match to TRBD1 (5 bases). CDR1 and CDR2 (germline): SGHDN, FVKESK. The V and J ends lost 4 bases and 6 bases respectively, with 16 bases between them. This CDR3 has 15 residues. CDR3 nucleotides: TGTGCCAGCAGCCTACGGGACTCCAACCTAAACACCATATATTTT. The encoded protein is CASSLRDSNLNTIYF.

J is TRBJ1-2 and V is TRBV14; D unresolved. Trimming took 4 bases from V and 0 from J, leaving 6 bases between them. CDR3 length: 13 residues. Germline assignment: CDR1 SGHDN and CDR2 FVKESK. Written as DNA, the CDR3 is TGTGCCAGCAGCCTCAGGACTAACTATGGCTACACCTTC. This codes for CASSLRTNYGYTF.

V usage is TRBV5-6 and J usage is TRBJ2-3; 7 nucleotides line up with TRBD1. V shed 0 bases and J 4 bases; nucleotides not matched to a gene: 5. CDR1 is SGHDT and CDR2 is YYEEEE in the germline V gene. This CDR3 is built from 15 residues. DNA for the CDR3: TGTGCCAGCAGCTTGGCCAACAGGGGTTCAGATACGCAGTATTTT. Its protein product is CASSLANRGSDTQYF.

The chain couples TRBV10-2 to TRBJ2-7; TRBD2 agrees at 12 bases. CDR1 WSHSY and CDR2 SAAADI come from the germline V gene. With 8 bases clipped from V and 4 bases from J, the junction kept 9 bases outside the gene matches. The CDR3 runs to 15 residues. This chain's CDR3 is CASYQRLAGVYEQYF. The CDR3 nucleotides are TGCGCCAGCTACCAGAGACTAGCGGGAGTATACGAGCAGTACTTC.

CDR3 protein: CASSLLGSRANEKLFF. The CDR3 nucleotides are TGTGCCAGCAGTTTACTGGGGAGTCGGGCTAATGAAAAACTGTTTTTT. The chain joins TRBV28 to TRBJ1-4; D gene unclear. Trimming cost V 2 bases and J 3 bases, with 13 bases left between them. In germline, CDR1 is MDHEN, CDR2 SYDVKM. This CDR3 is 16 amino acids long. Drawing the rest from reference TRBV28 and TRBJ1-4, the complete variable domain is DVKVTQSSRYLVKRTGEKVFLECVQDMDHENMFWYRQDPGLGLRLIYFSYDVKMKEKGDIPEGYSVSREKKERFSLILESASTNQTSMYLCASSLLGSRANEKLFFGSGTQLSVL.

The chain recombines TRBV7-3 with TRBJ2-7, with D hard to call. CDR3 length equals 14 residues. The V end lost 5 bases, the J end lost 0 bases, and 11 bases lay between the germline ends. The V gene's germline CDR1 is SGHTA and CDR2 FQGTGA. The CDR3 DNA reads TGTGCCAGCAGCCCTGTCATGGGCTCCTACGAGCAGTACTTC. Amino acids: CASSPVMGSYEQYF.

This clone came up once. The genes are TRBV7-9 and TRBJ2-5; D possibly corresponds to TRBD1 (5 bases). In germline, CDR1 is SEHNR, CDR2 FQNEAQ (reference sequence). The CDR3 totals 15 residues. V lost 1 base and J 1 base, leaving 10 bases between the germline ends. The CDR3 here is CASSLVGAAQETQYF. For the CDR3, the DNA is TGTGCCAGCAGCTTAGTAGGGGCAGCCCAAGAGACCCAGTACTTC.

The chain employs TRBV25-1 and TRBJ1-1; possibly TRBD1 for D (5 bases). There are 15 residues in the CDR3. In germline, CDR1 is MGHDK, CDR2 SYGVNS. V was clipped by 3 bases and J by 4 bases, with 15 bases between them. CDR3 residues: CASSDSFKQGTEAFF. CDR3 sequence (DNA): TGTGCCAGCAGTGACTCTTTTAAGCAGGGCACTGAAGCTTTCTTT.

The chain couples TRBV5-4 to TRBJ1-1; D call uncertain. The V gene lost 2 bases and the J gene lost 4 bases, with 12 bases spanning the gap. The CDR3 runs to 14 residues. CDR1 and CDR2 (germline): SGHNT, YYREEE (reference sequence). CDR3 residues: CASSFSGLLTEAFF. The CDR3 DNA reads as TGTGCCAGCAGCTTCTCGGGGTTGCTCACTGAAGCTTTCTTT.

The gene calls are TRBV27 and TRBJ2-1; 15 bases are shared with TRBD2. The CDR3 spans 16 residues. Trimming cost V 6 bases and J 6 bases; bases outside gene matches: 6. Germline V gene sequence: CDR1 MNHEY, CDR2 SMNVEV (reference sequence). In DNA form, the CDR3 reads TGTGCCAGCAGCCTCCGGACTAGCGGGAGGGGCAATGAGCAGTTCTTC. Its translation: CASSLRTSGRGNEQFF.

The chain has TRBV28 and TRBJ2-2, with 9 nucleotides matching TRBD1. Losses at the gene ends were 6 bases for V and 4 bases for J; bases not matched to a gene: 9. The germline V gene encodes CDR1 MDHEN and CDR2 SYDVKM. The CDR3 has 16 residues. CDR3 amino acids: CASRTTGGGSTGELFF. The CDR3 DNA reads TGTGCCAGCAGAACAACAGGGGGCGGTAGCACCGGGGAGCTGTTTTTT.

The CDR3 nucleotides are TGTGCCAGTAGTGGGAAGGGTGCCTTATCAGATACGCAGTATTTT. Its translation: CASSGKGALSDTQYF. This rearrangement joins TRBV5-4 to TRBJ2-3; the D is unclear. The CDR3 has 15 amino acids. CDR1 SGHNT and CDR2 YYREEE come from the germline V gene (reference sequence). V lost 8 bases to trimming and J lost 4 bases, with 20 bases between them. Looking up the rest from reference TRBV5-4 and TRBJ2-3 gives the full variable domain: ETGVTQSPTHLIKTRGQQVTLRCSSQSGHNTVSWYQQALGQGPQFIFQYYREEENGRGNFPPRFSGLQFPNYSSELNVNALELDDSALYLCASSGKGALSDTQYFGPGTRLTVL.

In this sample, this clone turned up a few times. This sequence joins TRBV11-1 and TRBJ1-1; 9 bases align to TRBD1. Germline CDR1 SGHAT, CDR2 FQDESV (reference sequence). The CDR3 totals 14 residues. Trimming removed 3 bases from V and 1 base from J; junction bases left unmatched: 0. DNA of the CDR3: TGTGCCAGCAGCTTGGGACAGGGGAACACTGAAGCTTTCTTT. Translating gives CASSLGQGNTEAFF.

The chain has TRBV6-1 and TRBJ2-3, with 13 bases matching TRBD2. Germline V gives CDR1 MNHNS, CDR2 SASEGT. With 8 bases clipped from V and 5 bases from J, the junction kept 4 bases outside the gene matches. The CDR3 runs 14 residues. CDR3 sequence: CASRTSGRVDTQYF. In DNA form, the CDR3 reads TGTGCCAGCCGGACTAGCGGGAGAGTAGATACGCAGTATTTT.

The chain links TRBV4-2 to TRBJ1-2; 9 positions match TRBD1. The CDR3 consists of 17 residues. Germline loops: CDR1 LGHNA, CDR2 YNFKEQ. Germline trimming cut 4 bases from V and 5 bases from J; bases unmatched to any gene: 14. CDR3 DNA sequence: TGTGCCAGCAGCCCTTCCCCGGGACAGGGAATTCAGTATGGCTACACCTTC. Its protein product is CASSPSPGQGIQYGYTF.

The chain couples TRBV10-2 to TRBJ1-2, with TRBD1 matching over 7 bases. Trimming cost V 0 bases and J 4 bases; bases outside gene matches: 5. Germline V gene lookup returns CDR1 WSHSY and CDR2 SAAADI. The CDR3 covers 15 residues. Written as DNA, the CDR3 is TGCGCCAGCAGTGAGTCTTCCGGGACAGCCTATGGCTACACCTTC. It encodes CASSESSGTAYGYTF.

The rearrangement links TRBV5-1 to TRBJ2-6, with 7 bases matching TRBD1. The CDR3 covers 17 residues. With V trimmed by 7 bases and J by 2 bases, 12 bases remained unmatched. CDR1 SGHRS and CDR2 YFSETQ come from the germline V gene. CDR3 in amino acids: CASSPTTGRTGANVLTF. The CDR3 nucleotides are TGCGCCAGCTCCCCGACGACAGGGCGAACTGGGGCCAACGTCCTGACTTTC.

The chain links TRBV20-1 to TRBJ1-5; D uncertain. Germline values: CDR1 DFQATT, CDR2 SNEGSKA (reference sequence). The CDR3 is made up of 11 amino acids. V was trimmed by 3 bases and J by 5 bases, leaving 5 bases between them. CDR3 sequence (DNA): TGCAGTGCTAGTCTCGATCAGCCCCAGCATTTT. Its translation: CSASLDQPQHF.

The rearrangement uses TRBV14 and TRBJ1-2; D is unclear. The germline CDR1 and CDR2 sequences are SGHDN and FVKESK. CDR3 length: 11 amino acids. V was shortened by 3 bases and J by 7 bases, with 6 bases between the two germline ends. The CDR3: CASSQRLGYTF. The CDR3 DNA follows: TGTGCCAGCAGCCAGAGACTTGGCTACACCTTC.